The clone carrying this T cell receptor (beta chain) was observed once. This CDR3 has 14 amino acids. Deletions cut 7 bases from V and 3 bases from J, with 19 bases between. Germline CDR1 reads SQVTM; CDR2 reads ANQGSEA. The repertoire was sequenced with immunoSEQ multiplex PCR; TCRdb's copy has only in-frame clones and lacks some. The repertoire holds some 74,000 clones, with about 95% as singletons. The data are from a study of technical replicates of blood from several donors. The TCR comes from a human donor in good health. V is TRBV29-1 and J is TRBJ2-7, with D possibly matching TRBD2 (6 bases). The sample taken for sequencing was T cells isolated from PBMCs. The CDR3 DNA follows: TGCAGCGCCTCCTCTACGGGAGTTGGCTACGAGCAGTACTTC. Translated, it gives CSASSTGVGYEQYF.